This TCR beta chain stems from a study of long-term antiretroviral therapy in people with HIV. On this clone: Its antigen is not identified.

Each HIV participant was treated in the United States. General study findings and limits: Pre-ART expanded TRB clones stayed dominant throughout, though often decreasing after ART. Blood draws took place between about 2003 and 2018 and possibly involved older ART regimens.

immunoSEQ v3.0 was run at survey level. Clones were read by immunoSEQ multiplex PCR, and TCRdb kept only the in-frame ones, dropping some. The sample includes 25,000 to 35,000 clones, 70% to 90% of them seen just once. The CDR3 spans 14 residues. With V trimmed by 8 bases and J by 4 bases, 5 bases remained unmatched. Germline values: CDR1 SNHLY, CDR2 FYNNEI. Sequenced here: unsorted PBMCs, sampled 1.8 years after starting antiretroviral therapy. The TCR originated in a young woman with HIV. The chain recombines TRBV2 with TRBJ2-3; 11 bases are shared with TRBD2. Written as DNA, the CDR3 is TGTGCCAGCTTAGCGGGAGGGCTCCCAGATACGCAGTATTTT. Amino acid sequence: CASLAGGLPDTQYF. Variable domain in full (rest from reference TRBV2 and TRBJ2-3): EPEVTQTPSHQVTQMGQEVILRCVPISNHLYFYWYRQILGQKVEFLVSFYNNEISEKSEIFDDQFSVERPDGSNFTLKIRSTKLEDSAMYFCASLAGGLPDTQYFGPGTRLTVL.